This T cell receptor (beta chain) is from a study of control samples from healthy donors and cancer patients. Germline-derived CDR1 and CDR2 are SGHDT and YYEEEE. Trimming took 0 bases from V and 7 from J, leaving 7 bases between them. The CDR3 totals 13 residues. The repertoire was sequenced with immunoSEQ multiplex PCR; TCRdb's copy has only in-frame clones and lacks some. The table has tens of thousands of clones, 91% seen once. Sequences were obtained from PBMCs. The chain is built from TRBV5-6 and TRBJ1-4; D possibly corresponds to TRBD1 (6 bases). The clonotype comes from a woman aged 40 to 50 with head and neck cancer. Here the CDR3 reads CASSLDRAEKLFF. Written as DNA, the CDR3 is TGTGCCAGCAGCTTGGACAGGGCTGAAAAACTGTTTTTT.